The 12 T cell receptor beta chains presented below share a single source sample, sequenced in a study of technical replicates of blood from a few donors (dated by TCRdb to 2016 to 2017). The method behind the library was the immunoSEQ multiplex PCR assay. TCRdb retrieved this table from immuneACCESS and kept in-frame rearrangements only. Not all clones are present; in checked studies, unresolved V genes account for under half, and no reason is known for the remainder. This sample gives 55,000 to 75,000 clones in total; 91% of them show up just once. Around 3.6% of the sample is taken by the ten largest. Sequencing used PBMCs. The source of these receptors is a human donor in good health. Some clones in this sample may be carry-over from other donors' samples.

This chain links TRBV4-2 with TRBJ2-1, with unresolved D. The germline V gene encodes CDR1 LGHNA and CDR2 YNFKEQ. Trimming took 0 bases from V and 6 from J, leaving 6 bases between them. The CDR3 is 13 residues long. CDR3 nucleotide sequence: TGTGCCAGCAGCCAAGAAAGGAGCAATGAGCAGTTCTTC. Its translation is CASSQERSNEQFF.

This chain links TRBV19 with TRBJ2-7; a weak D match, TRBD1 (5 bases). V lost 5 bases and J lost 2, with 10 bases in between. Germline-derived CDR1 and CDR2 are LNHDA and SQIVND (reference sequence). The CDR3 sequence is 13 residues long. CDR3 sequence reads: CASSWTMTYEQYF. CDR3 nucleotides: TGTGCCAGTAGTTGGACAATGACCTACGAGCAGTACTTC.

The chain carries TRBV5-1 and TRBJ2-7; TRBD1 is a possible D gene (6 bases). The CDR3 contains 13 residues. The V end lost 3 bases, the J end lost 3 bases, and 10 bases lay between the germline ends. Looked up from germline, CDR1 is SGHRS and CDR2 is YFSETQ. Here the CDR3 reads CASSSRDNYEQYF. DNA for the CDR3: TGCGCCAGCAGCTCCCGGGACAACTACGAGCAGTACTTC.

The chain has TRBV4-3 and TRBJ1-2; D not certain. The CDR3 consists of 17 residues. V lost 0 bases, J lost 5 bases, and 19 bases lay in between. The germline V gene has CDR1 LGHNA and CDR2 YSLEER. The CDR3 DNA reads TGCGCCAGCAGCCAAGAGGTCCCCTCTGGCAGGCAGTATGGCTACACCTTC. Translation gives CASSQEVPSGRQYGYTF.

The genes are TRBV7-3 and TRBJ2-3; 15 nucleotides line up with TRBD2. CDR1 is SGHTA, CDR2 FQGTGA, per germline. V lost 0 bases to trimming and J lost 6 bases; unmatched junction nucleotides: 4. The CDR3 has 17 amino acids. The CDR3, as DNA: TGTGCCAGCAGCTTAACAGGGACTAGCGGGGGGATGGATACGCAGTATTTT. Its protein product is CASSLTGTSGGMDTQYF.

The chain couples TRBV6-6 to TRBJ1-2; tentatively, D is TRBD1 (6 bases). V was shortened by 8 bases and J by 1 base, with 20 bases between the two germline ends. Germline values: CDR1 MNHNY, CDR2 SVGAGI (reference sequence). The CDR3 has 16 amino acids. As DNA, the CDR3 is TGTGCCAGCTCCCGGGACACATTCGAAAATAACTATGGCTACACCTTC. This sequence encodes CASSRDTFENNYGYTF.

The gene calls are TRBV4-2 and TRBJ2-3, with TRBD2 matching 7 bases. There are 16 residues in the CDR3. Germline V gene data show CDR1 as LGHNA and CDR2 as YNFKEQ. Germline trimming cut 0 bases from V and 4 bases from J; bases unmatched to any gene: 7. CDR3 loop: CASSQDKASGPDTQYF. Written as DNA, the CDR3 is TGTGCCAGCAGCCAAGATAAGGCTAGCGGTCCAGATACGCAGTATTTT.

The V call is TRBV7-9, the J call TRBJ1-1; D not resolved. The CDR3 consists of 15 residues. Trimming stripped 0 bases from V and 1 base from J, with 9 bases between. The germline V gene encodes CDR1 SEHNR and CDR2 FQNEAQ (reference sequence). Written as DNA, the CDR3 is TGTGCCAGCAGCTTAGCGGTCAGCGGGAACACTGAAGCTTTCTTT. Encoded protein: CASSLAVSGNTEAFF.

In its sample, this clone was seen once. The J gene is TRBJ1-2, the V gene TRBV4-3, with D possibly being TRBD1 (5 bases). Trimming cost V 3 bases and J 2 bases, with 16 bases left between them. CDR3 length: 16 amino acids. Germline CDR1 reads LGHNA; CDR2 reads YSLEER. This CDR3 reads CASSQSRRGRNYGYTF. The CDR3 nucleotides are TGCGCCAGCAGCCAGTCCCGGCGGGGCCGAAACTATGGCTACACCTTC.

The chain uses TRBV10-3 and TRBJ1-2, with D maybe TRBD1 (6 bases). V was trimmed by 6 bases and J by 8 bases, leaving 16 bases between them. Germline V gives CDR1 ENHRY, CDR2 SYGVKD. This CDR3 is 13 amino acids long. DNA of the CDR3: TGTGCCATCAGCGAAGTTAGGACAGAGGGCTACACCTTC. Encoded protein: CAISEVRTEGYTF.

CDR3 DNA sequence: TGTGCCAGCAGCGTAGACGGTCGGGCAGATACGCAGTATTTT. This sequence encodes CASSVDGRADTQYF. This chain connects TRBV9 to TRBJ2-3; D ambiguous. Germline CDR1 SGDLS, CDR2 YYNGEE. V was shortened by 0 bases and J by 4 bases, with 9 bases between the two germline ends. This CDR3 has 14 amino acids.

The J gene is TRBJ2-5, the V gene TRBV19; the match to TRBD1 covers 7 bases. The germline V gene encodes CDR1 LNHDA and CDR2 SQIVND (reference sequence). CDR3 length: 16 amino acids. With V trimmed by 5 bases and J by 4 bases, 13 bases remained unmatched. The CDR3 here is CASSLRLEGGTETQYF. The CDR3 DNA reads as TGTGCCAGTAGTCTCCGGCTCGAAGGGGGCACAGAGACCCAGTACTTC.